This TCR beta chain was recovered during a study of cytomegalovirus exposure and HLA in healthy donors. Study-wide points: Looking again later, the authors saw that most CMV-associated TCR beta chains seemed HLA-restricted.

Deletions cut 0 bases from V and 2 bases from J, with 6 bases between. The CDR3 has 15 residues. Germline V CDR1 and CDR2: SGHRS, YFSETQ. The PCR was carried out with 60 Vbeta primers and 13 Jbeta primers. Only in-frame clones appear in the TCRdb table, and some are missing; sequencing was by immunoSEQ multiplex PCR. The sample shows 120,000 or so clones, 60% to 75% of them seen only once. As to this clone: What it binds is unknown.

Sequencing used PBMCs. The sequence was obtained from a woman between 40 and 50 years old in good health and CMV-seropositive. The V and J genes are TRBV5-1 and TRBJ1-6; D may be TRBD1 (6 bases). Written as DNA, the CDR3 is TGCGCCAGCAGCTTGGGGACAGCCTATAATTCACCCCTCCACTTT. This encodes CASSLGTAYNSPLHF. The full variable domain, completed using reference TRBV5-1 and TRBJ1-6, is KAGVTQTPRYLIKTRGQQVTLSCSPISGHRSVSWYQQTPGQGLQFLFEYFSETQRNKGNFPGRFSGRQFSNSRSEMNVSTLELGDSALYLCASSLGTAYNSPLHFGNGTRLTVT.